The next 25 T cell receptor beta chains were all read from a single sample in a study of cytomegalovirus exposure and HLA in healthy donors. The PCR made use of 60 Vbeta and 13 Jbeta primers. Some clones are missing from TCRdb's copy, which holds only in-frame ones; the method was immunoSEQ multiplex PCR. The sample carries some 200,000 clones, just under 80% recorded once. What was sequenced was PBMCs. These receptor sequences come from a female donor in good health and CMV-seronegative.

This clone was counted once. The J gene is TRBJ1-4, the V gene TRBV15; 7 bases align to TRBD1. V lost 1 base to trimming and J lost 0 bases; unmatched junction nucleotides: 11. This CDR3 is built from 19 residues. Germline CDR1 is LNHNV and CDR2 is YYDKDF (reference sequence). The CDR3 loop reads CATSRVPKTGDATNEKLFF. CDR3 in DNA: TGTGCCACCAGCAGAGTGCCTAAAACAGGGGACGCAACTAATGAAAAACTGTTTTTT.

In regard to this clone: Germline is not matched at one junction end, which may reflect a read error. The chain carries TRBV7-9 and TRBJ2-5; unclear D gene. Germline assignment: CDR1 SEHNR and CDR2 FQNEAQ (reference sequence). This CDR3 region has 12 residues. The CDR3 protein is CSSSSPLETQYF. The CDR3, as DNA: TGTTCCAGCAGCTCCCCGTTGGAGACCCAGTACTTC. Together with reference TRBV7-9 and TRBJ2-5, the CDR3 gives the full variable domain: DTGVSQNPRHKITKRGQNVTFRCDPISEHNRLYWYRQTLGQGPEFLTYFQNEAQLEKSRLLSDRFSAERPKGSFSTLEIQRTEQGDSAMYLCSSSSPLETQYFGPGTRLLVL.

This chain joins TRBV7-6 and TRBJ1-5, with D maybe TRBD1 (5 bases). The CDR3 totals 17 residues. V shed 5 bases and J shed 4 bases, with 21 bases lying between them. Germline V CDR1 and CDR2: SGHVS, FNYEAQ. CDR3 residues: CASSPRGPGRLNQPQHF. Here the CDR3 DNA reads TGTGCCAGCAGCCCGAGGGGCCCTGGGAGGCTAAATCAGCCCCAGCATTTT.

Regarding this clone: A junction end diverges from the germline sequence, so it may reflect a read error. The V gene is TRBV7-9, the J gene TRBJ2-5; 15 bases are shared with TRBD2. Germline V gene data show CDR1 as SEHNR and CDR2 as FQNEAQ (reference sequence). CDR3 length: 16 residues. CDR3 coding DNA: TGTTCCAGCAGCCTTGGACTAGCGGGAGGGCAAGAGACCCAGTACTTC. It is translated as CSSSLGLAGGQETQYF.

The chain is built from TRBV15 and TRBJ2-3; 10 bases map to TRBD2. CDR1 LNHNV and CDR2 YYDKDF come from the germline V gene (reference sequence). Losses at the gene ends were 7 bases for V and 4 bases for J; bases not matched to a gene: 2. The CDR3 spans 13 residues. CDR3 loop: CATTAGGADTQYF. The CDR3 DNA is TGTGCCACCACAGCGGGAGGGGCAGATACGCAGTATTTT.

The chain uses TRBV29-1 and TRBJ1-1; 9 positions agree with TRBD1. Germline loops: CDR1 SQVTM, CDR2 ANQGSEA. The ends lost 3 bases at V and 3 bases at J; junction bases unmatched: 8. This CDR3 region has 15 residues. The CDR3: CSVERARTGDTEAFF. As DNA, the CDR3 is TGCAGCGTTGAGAGGGCCCGGACAGGGGACACTGAAGCTTTCTTT.

The chain is built from TRBV28 and TRBJ1-4; D not resolved. Germline V gene data show CDR1 as MDHEN and CDR2 as SYDVKM. Trimming cost V 5 bases and J 8 bases, with 9 bases left between them. The CDR3 runs 12 residues. The CDR3 DNA reads TGTGCCAGCAGTGGCCGACAAGAAAAACTGTTTTTT. Its translation is CASSGRQEKLFF.

The gene calls are TRBV11-1 and TRBJ2-1; 10 bases are shared with TRBD2. The germline V gene encodes CDR1 SGHAT and CDR2 FQDESV (reference sequence). V trimming: 2 bases; J trimming: 10 bases; junction bases outside the gene matches: 20. The CDR3 consists of 19 residues. This chain's CDR3 is CASSLFLTDSGGFKGEQFF. The CDR3 DNA sequence: TGTGCCAGCAGCTTATTTTTGACCGATAGCGGGGGGTTTAAAGGCGAGCAGTTCTTC. Together with reference TRBV11-1 and TRBJ2-1, the CDR3 gives the full variable domain: EAEVAQSPRYKITEKSQAVAFWCDPISGHATLYWYRQILGQGPELLVQFQDESVVDDSQLPKDRFSAERLKGVDSTLKIQPAELGDSAMYLCASSLFLTDSGGFKGEQFFGPGTRLTVL.

V is TRBV30 and J is TRBJ1-2; 10 nucleotides align to TRBD1. Germline assignment: CDR1 GTSNPN and CDR2 SVGIG (reference sequence). This CDR3 has 14 amino acids. J was trimmed by 6 bases and V by 5 bases; bases with no gene match: 9. CDR3 nucleotides: TGTGCCTGGTCCCGGGACAGGGGAGTTAATGGCTACACCTTC. As protein: CAWSRDRGVNGYTF. Together with reference TRBV30 and TRBJ1-2, the CDR3 gives the full variable domain: SQTIHQWPATLVQPVGSPLSLECTVEGTSNPNLYWYRQAAGRGLQLLFYSVGIGQISSEVPQNLSASRPQDRQFILSSKKLLLSDSGFYLCAWSRDRGVNGYTFGSGTRLTVV.

The rearrangement joins TRBV5-4 to TRBJ2-5; 7 bases fit TRBD1. In germline, CDR1 is SGHNT, CDR2 YYREEE (reference sequence). After removal of 1 base from V and 2 bases from J, the junction contained 5 bases not matched to a gene. The CDR3 has 15 amino acids. CDR3 coding DNA: TGTGCCAGCAGCTTGAAGGACAGGTTTCAAGAGACCCAGTACTTC. It yields the protein CASSLKDRFQETQYF.

The CDR3 sequence: CASSFRGRNTEAFF. DNA of the CDR3: TGTGCCAGCAGTTTCAGGGGACGGAACACTGAAGCTTTCTTT. The chain uses TRBV28 and TRBJ1-1; D may be TRBD1 (6 bases). Germline V gives CDR1 MDHEN, CDR2 SYDVKM. The CDR3 totals 14 residues. The V gene lost 3 bases and the J gene lost 1 base, with 9 bases spanning the gap. Complete variable domain (other parts from reference TRBV28 and TRBJ1-1): DVKVTQSSRYLVKRTGEKVFLECVQDMDHENMFWYRQDPGLGLRLIYFSYDVKMKEKGDIPEGYSVSREKKERFSLILESASTNQTSMYLCASSFRGRNTEAFFGQGTRLTVV.

This chain joins TRBV29-1 and TRBJ2-6; maybe TRBD2 (5 bases). The CDR3 sequence is 15 residues long. Trimming took off 0 bases at V and 2 bases at J, with 8 bases between the two ends. CDR1 SQVTM and CDR2 ANQGSEA come from the germline V gene. The CDR3 nucleotides are TGCAGCGTTGAAGATTTCGGGGCTGGGGCCAACGTCCTGACTTTC. Its translation is CSVEDFGAGANVLTF. The complete variable domain, with remaining parts taken from reference TRBV29-1 and TRBJ2-6, reads SAVISQKPSRDICQRGTSLTIQCQVDSQVTMMFWYRQQPGQSLTLIATANQGSEATYESGFVIDKFPISRPNLTFSTLTVSNMSPEDSSIYLCSVEDFGAGANVLTFGAGSRLTVL.

V and J are TRBV4-2 and TRBJ1-4; 9 nucleotides agree with TRBD1. Germline V CDR1 and CDR2: LGHNA, YNFKEQ. The ends lost 4 bases at V and 8 bases at J; junction bases unmatched: 14. The CDR3 runs 17 residues. The CDR3 reads CASSPRTGEALPEKLFF. The CDR3 DNA is TGTGCCAGCAGCCCCAGGACAGGGGAAGCCTTACCCGAAAAACTGTTTTTT.

This clone was seen more than once but under ten times. This chain connects TRBV6-1 to TRBJ2-1; TRBD1 agrees at 7 bases. J was trimmed by 0 bases and V by 7 bases; bases with no gene match: 3. The CDR3 runs to 14 residues. Germline V lookup: CDR1 MNHNS, CDR2 SASEGT. The CDR3: CASKRDSSYNEQFF. Here the CDR3 DNA reads TGTGCCAGCAAAAGGGACAGCTCCTACAATGAGCAGTTCTTC.

The chain is built from TRBV7-3 and TRBJ2-2, with 8 bases identical to TRBD2. This CDR3 is 19 amino acids long. CDR1 and CDR2 (germline): SGHTA, FQGTGA. V was clipped by 5 bases and J by 4 bases; unmatched bases: 18. In DNA, the CDR3 is TGTGCCAGCAGCCTCATCCCCGGAGCGGGGGCCCTATCCACCGGGGAGCTGTTTTTT. This encodes CASSLIPGAGALSTGELFF.

The V gene is TRBV29-1, the J gene TRBJ1-4; TRBD1 might be the D (6 bases). V was trimmed by 3 bases and J by 4 bases, leaving 9 bases between them. Looked up from germline, CDR1 is SQVTM and CDR2 is ANQGSEA. The CDR3 contains 13 residues. CDR3 sequence (DNA): TGCAGCGTTGAGGCAGGGGTTAATGAAAAACTGTTTTTT. Protein: CSVEAGVNEKLFF.

The chain carries TRBV7-2 and TRBJ1-2, with D possibly TRBD1 on 5 matching bases. This CDR3 region has 16 residues. Trimming stripped 0 bases from V and 4 bases from J, with 15 bases between. Germline-derived CDR1 and CDR2 are SGHTA and FQGNSA. The CDR3 nucleotides read TGTGCCAGCAGCTTAGCCGTAGGCAGGGTTGTCTATGGCTACACCTTC. It specifies CASSLAVGRVVYGYTF.

The chain combines TRBV5-1 with TRBJ1-1; the match to TRBD1 covers 9 bases. With V trimmed by 4 bases and J by 4 bases, 8 bases remained unmatched. CDR1 and CDR2 from the germline V gene are SGHRS and YFSETQ. CDR3 length: 15 amino acids. CDR3 amino acids: CASSAGTGRGTEAFF. For the CDR3, the DNA is TGCGCCAGCAGCGCCGGGACAGGGCGGGGCACTGAAGCTTTCTTT.

This chain connects TRBV6-6 to TRBJ1-6; D not certain. CDR3 size: 14 residues. Looked up from germline, CDR1 is MNHNY and CDR2 is SVGAGI (reference sequence). Between the trimmed V and J ends, which lost 0 bases and 11 bases, there was a span of 11 bases. The CDR3 protein is CASSYSREAAPLHF. The CDR3 nucleotides are TGTGCCAGCAGTTACTCGAGGGAGGCTGCACCCCTCCACTTT.

The chain uses TRBV5-1 and TRBJ1-2, with unresolved D. Deletions cut 0 bases from V and 0 bases from J, with 6 bases between. The length of the CDR3 is 14 residues. CDR1 is SGHRS, CDR2 YFSETQ, per germline. The CDR3 is CASSLGSSNYGYTF. For the CDR3, the DNA is TGCGCCAGCAGCTTGGGCAGTTCTAACTATGGCTACACCTTC.

This clone was picked up a small number of times. The rearrangement uses TRBV11-2 and TRBJ1-1; TRBD1 is a possible D gene (5 bases). V lost 0 bases and J 4 bases, leaving 6 bases between the germline ends. The CDR3 is 13 amino acids. The germline V gene encodes CDR1 SGHAT and CDR2 FQNNGV. CDR3 region: CASSLERGTEAFF. The CDR3, as DNA: TGTGCCAGCAGCTTAGAAAGGGGCACTGAAGCTTTCTTT.

The chain links TRBV5-1 to TRBJ2-1, with 7 nucleotides matching TRBD2. Trimming cost V 2 bases and J 5 bases; bases outside gene matches: 1. The CDR3 has 13 amino acids. The V gene's germline CDR1 is SGHRS and CDR2 YFSETQ. The CDR3 DNA reads TGCGCCAGCAGCTTCGGGACTAACAATGAGCAGTTCTTC. This translates into CASSFGTNNEQFF.

This clone was seen a single time. This chain's CDR3 is CASSVAVNGYEQYF. The CDR3 nucleotides read TGTGCCAGCAGCGTAGCGGTGAATGGCTACGAGCAGTACTTC. The chain employs TRBV9 and TRBJ2-7; no definite D call. The CDR3 runs to 14 residues. The germline V and J ends were trimmed by 0 bases and 3 bases, with 10 bases remaining between them. CDR1 SGDLS and CDR2 YYNGEE come from the germline V gene.

J is TRBJ2-2 and V is TRBV7-9; TRBD2 aligns across 11 bases. The CDR3 is 16 amino acids. CDR1 is SEHNR, CDR2 FQNEAQ, per germline (reference sequence). Unmatched junction bases numbered 6, after V lost 5 bases and J lost 4 bases. CDR3 in amino acids: CASSPTSGGTTGELFF. The CDR3 region has the DNA TGTGCCAGCAGCCCCACTAGCGGGGGCACCACCGGGGAGCTGTTTTTT.

The V call is TRBV19, the J call TRBJ2-3, with 11 nucleotides matching TRBD1. V dropped 7 bases and J dropped 4; count of bases not matched to a gene: 4. CDR3 size: 14 residues. The germline V gene encodes CDR1 LNHDA and CDR2 SQIVND (reference sequence). The CDR3 sequence is CASTGQGAADTQYF. The CDR3 coding sequence is TGTGCCAGTACCGGACAGGGGGCTGCAGATACGCAGTATTTT.